This is a list of T cell receptor beta chains from one sample in a study of blood T cell repertoires in COVID-19. The protocol was immunoSEQ multiplex PCR, while the TCRdb copy is restricted to in-frame clones and leaves out a portion. Of around 140,000 clones detected, approximately 80% appear once; the ten largest clones hold 5% to 7%. The material sequenced was PBMCs or T cells enriched from blood (not recorded which). These receptors were taken from a woman between 50 and 59 years old who had recovered from COVID-19. Each CDR3 is given with its conserved first and last residue.

V gene	CDR3 protein
TRBV10-3	CAISPSRDSDGSGANVLTF
TRBV3-1/TRBV3-2	CASSQAGAGNQPQHF
TRBV5-1	CASSSQGSDTQYF
TRBV10-3	CAISESDRDYGYTF
TRBV18	CASSPSQGAWETQYF
TRBV5-1	CASSLQGPNQPQHF
TRBV3-1/TRBV3-2	CASSQGQGWGEQFF
TRBV9	CASSPRTSGTDTQYF
TRBV5-1	CASSSPGEKLFF
TRBV30	CAWSVRTPAPVSTNEKLFF
TRBV10-3	CAISEGQGALSYGYTF
TRBV2	CASRGDRGNSPLHF
TRBV5-1	CASSGGEGNTIYF
TRBV3-1/TRBV3-2	CASSQVSTSYEQYF
TRBV5-1	CASSSGTRGYNEQFF
TRBV7-9	CASSFSPGQGTRGANVLTF
TRBV9	CASSPKGVLNTGELFF
TRBV18	CASSPIGGTEAFF
TRBV28	CASSSDRESYTIYF
TRBV5-4	CASSLDRGANYGYTF
TRBV5-1	CASSLEGGPDTQYF
TRBV7-9	CASGGSYGYTF
TRBV11-2	CASSWDTGNTIYF
TRBV18	CASSPYGTELRLLNQPQHF
TRBV24-1	CATSLAGSYNEQFF
TRBV7-6	CASSLTGTQETQYF
TRBV5-1	CASSFSGGAGETQYF
TRBV3-1/TRBV3-2	CASSRTGEVYEQYF
TRBV6-6	CASRDRGGQPQHF
TRBV6-1	CASSDEAPGLGNTIYF
TRBV5-1	CASSLGQGMGKLFF
TRBV19	CASSVTGIVDYGYTF
TRBV2	CASSERRQGYSPLHF
TRBV19	CASWGTVNTGELFF
TRBV15	CATSRGQGGYEQYF
TRBV28	CAGTDRASFGELFF
TRBV11-3	CASSPSGGREQYF
TRBV11-2	CASSFGGGMGNEQFF
TRBV5-8	CASSLGRGVLFEKLFF
TRBV5-6	CASSATGVTNEKLFF
TRBV7-9	CASTPGGAPFYGYTF
TRBV7-8	CASSRTVTEAFF
TRBV28	CASSPPLRGSYNEQFF
TRBV11-2	CASSSGQGDSPLHF
TRBV7-9	CASSLGAGGTTDTQYF